These 32 T cell receptor beta chains came from one sample sequenced in a study of PD-L1 blockade in urothelial cancer. Stated time point: pretreatment peripheral blood. TCRdb's copy holds only in-frame clones and misses some; the assay was immunoSEQ multiplex PCR. Among about 72,000 clones, 90% were seen once, and the ten largest hold 4.5%. The sample here was PBMCs, taken around atezolizumab (anti-PD-L1) treatment. The source is a man in his 70s with urothelial cancer.

The chain is built from TRBV5-5 and TRBJ2-3, with 10 positions matching TRBD1. In germline, CDR1 is SGHKS, CDR2 YYEKEE (reference sequence). J lost 4 bases, V lost 3 bases, and 2 bases had no gene match. The CDR3 length is 14 residues. The CDR3 loop is CASSSDRGADTQYF. The DNA for the CDR3 is TGTGCCAGCAGCTCGGACAGGGGGGCAGATACGCAGTATTTT.

The rearrangement uses TRBV9 and TRBJ1-2, with 7 positions matching TRBD1. Looked up from germline, CDR1 is SGDLS and CDR2 is YYNGEE. The CDR3 length is 17 residues. Trimming took 4 bases from V and 5 from J; bases not matched to a gene: 17. The DNA of the CDR3 is TGTGCCAGCAGCCAGGGGGGCCTGAGGGCGCTAGGGTATGGCTACACCTTC. It codes for CASSQGGLRALGYGYTF.

In regard to this clone: One end of the junction is discordant with germline, which a read error may explain. This chain uses TRBV18 with TRBJ1-5, with D possibly being TRBD1 (5 bases). The CDR3 contains 12 residues. Per germline, CDR1 KGHSH and CDR2 LQKENI. The chain's CDR3 is CASSLGGDYVDF. The CDR3 DNA follows: TGTGCCAGCTCACTGGGGGGGGACTACGTGGATTTT.

This rearrangement joins TRBV27 to TRBJ1-4; TRBD1 matches at 8 bases. Trimming took 5 bases from V and 5 from J; bases not matched to a gene: 7. Germline V gives CDR1 MNHEY, CDR2 SMNVEV (reference sequence). The CDR3 runs 15 residues. CDR3 sequence: CASSPRPGGNEKLFF. CDR3 sequence (DNA): TGTGCCAGCAGTCCAAGGCCAGGGGGCAATGAAAAACTGTTTTTT.

The chain recombines TRBV6-5 with TRBJ1-2; D is uncertain. CDR3 length: 15 residues. V lost 2 bases to trimming and J lost 4 bases, with 14 bases between them. Germline-derived CDR1 and CDR2 are MNHEY and SVGAGI. The CDR3 DNA reads TGTGCCAGCAGTTACGGTGTCGGGGTTATCTATGGCTACACCTTC. As protein: CASSYGVGVIYGYTF.

The chain couples TRBV6-1 to TRBJ2-1; 9 bases line up with TRBD2. Germline CDR1 is MNHNS and CDR2 is SASEGT. The trim removed 0 bases at V and 4 bases at J, leaving 10 bases unmatched. CDR3 size: 18 residues. CDR3 DNA: TGTGCCAGCAGTGAAGCGGTACCTAGCGGGGCGCTATACAATGAGCAGTTCTTC. It is translated as CASSEAVPSGALYNEQFF.

Here the CDR3 reads CASSLPGEYEQYF. In DNA form, the CDR3 reads TGTGCCAGCAGTTTACCGGGAGAATACGAGCAGTACTTC. The chain joins TRBV28 to TRBJ2-7; possible D gene TRBD2, 6 bases. Germline V gene data show CDR1 as MDHEN and CDR2 as SYDVKM. The length of the CDR3 is 13 residues. Deletions cut 2 bases from V and 4 bases from J, with 9 bases between.

The V gene is TRBV29-1, the J gene TRBJ2-1; 7 nucleotides line up with TRBD2. Germline V CDR1 and CDR2: SQVTM, ANQGSEA. This CDR3 is 14 amino acids long. V lost 6 bases to trimming and J lost 10 bases; unmatched junction nucleotides: 15. CDR3 bases: TGCAGCGTCGCCGGACTAGTCACTAAGGGGGAGCAGTTCTTC. It yields the protein CSVAGLVTKGEQFF.

This chain links TRBV25-1 with TRBJ1-1, with a possible D match to TRBD1 (6 bases). The CDR3 extends over 15 amino acids. CDR1 MGHDK and CDR2 SYGVNS come from the germline V gene. V shed 3 bases and J shed 5 bases, with 16 bases lying between them. The CDR3 reads CASSEPSTGRTEAFF. For the CDR3, the DNA is TGTGCCAGCAGTGAGCCCTCGACAGGTCGAACTGAAGCTTTCTTT.

The chain joins TRBV10-2 to TRBJ1-1; no clear D gene. Trimming shortened V by 4 bases and J by 5 bases, and 14 bases separated the two germline ends. CDR3 length: 14 residues. Germline V CDR1 and CDR2: WSHSY, SAAADI. The CDR3 DNA reads as TGCGCCAGCAGTGGTTACGATCCGGAGACTGAAGCTTTCTTT. Its protein is CASSGYDPETEAFF.

The chain employs TRBV28 and TRBJ2-7; 7 bases line up with TRBD1. The germline CDR1 and CDR2 sequences are MDHEN and SYDVKM. J gave up 4 bases and V 6 bases, and 9 bases lay outside the gene matches. There are 14 residues in the CDR3. The CDR3 sequence: CASREPGQNYEQYF. CDR3 DNA: TGTGCCAGCAGGGAACCGGGACAGAATTACGAGCAGTACTTC.

The rearrangement uses TRBV14 and TRBJ2-1; TRBD2 matches at 7 bases. The germline V gene has CDR1 SGHDN and CDR2 FVKESK. The CDR3 runs 17 residues. The ends lost 1 base at V and 7 bases at J; junction bases unmatched: 13. In nucleotides, the CDR3 is TGTGCCAGCAGCCAAGGTCTCGGGACTACCCTGAGGAATGAGCAGTTCTTC. Its protein is CASSQGLGTTLRNEQFF.

The genes are TRBV10-1 and TRBJ2-2; D is uncertain. There are 13 residues in the CDR3. The ends were cut back, 10 bases at V and 5 bases at J, with 14 bases in the middle. Per the germline V gene, CDR1 is WNHNN and CDR2 is SYGVQD (reference sequence). This CDR3 reads CATSVARTGELFF. The CDR3 DNA reads as TGCGCCACCTCGGTTGCGAGGACCGGGGAGCTGTTTTTT.

The V call is TRBV9, the J call TRBJ2-2; 7 nucleotides line up with TRBD1. This CDR3 has 15 residues. Germline V gene sequence: CDR1 SGDLS, CDR2 YYNGEE. V was pared by 4 bases and J by 0 bases, with 3 bases of the junction left unmatched. CDR3 protein: CASSRTGANTGELFF. The CDR3 DNA sequence: TGTGCCAGCAGCCGGACAGGCGCGAACACCGGGGAGCTGTTTTTT.

This clone showed up just once. The chain is built from TRBV29-1 and TRBJ1-2, with D unclear. The CDR3 runs 11 residues. Per the germline V gene, CDR1 is SQVTM and CDR2 is ANQGSEA. V dropped 1 base and J dropped 5 bases, with 5 bases sitting between them. DNA of the CDR3: TGCAGCGTTGAAGGTCGTTATGGCTACACCTTC. It translates to CSVEGRYGYTF.

This clone has only one observation. The V gene is TRBV10-2, the J gene TRBJ1-1; the D gene is possibly TRBD1 (5 bases). V gave up 5 bases and J gave up 4 bases, with 20 bases separating them. The germline gives CDR1 WSHSY, CDR2 SAAADI. This CDR3 has 16 amino acids. The CDR3 DNA reads TGCGCCAGCAGTCTGGGGGGGTTGGGAGTGGTCACTGAAGCTTTCTTT. Its protein product is CASSLGGLGVVTEAFF.

The chain uses TRBV15 and TRBJ2-1; TRBD2 matches at 16 bases. Trimming removed 3 bases from V and 1 base from J; junction bases left unmatched: 6. CDR1 and CDR2 (germline): LNHNV, YYDKDF (reference sequence). The CDR3 loop spans 19 amino acids. CDR3 coding DNA: TGTGCCACCAGCAGTCTGGGACTAGCGGGAGGGAGGTCCTACAATGAGCAGTTCTTC. Translated: CATSSLGLAGGRSYNEQFF.

The rearrangement links TRBV20-1 to TRBJ2-7, with a weak D call TRBD1 (5 bases). Trimming stripped 4 bases from V and 6 bases from J, with 10 bases between. Germline CDR1 is DFQATT and CDR2 is SNEGSKA (reference sequence). CDR3 size: 11 residues. The CDR3 DNA reads as TGCAGTGCTAACCATCAGGGCGAGCAGTACTTC. It yields the protein CSANHQGEQYF.

The rearrangement uses TRBV5-1 and TRBJ1-1, with 8 bases fitting TRBD1. Germline assignment: CDR1 SGHRS and CDR2 YFSETQ. V shed 4 bases and J 6 bases; nucleotides not matched to a gene: 11. The CDR3 contains 15 residues. CDR3 amino acids: CASSQVTTGDAEAFF. The DNA of the CDR3 is TGCGCCAGCAGCCAAGTTACGACAGGGGACGCTGAAGCTTTCTTT.

The chain couples TRBV7-3 to TRBJ2-1; D possibly corresponds to TRBD2 (5 bases). The V and J ends lost 1 base and 7 bases respectively, with 14 bases between them. Germline CDR1 reads SGHTA; CDR2 reads FQGTGA. This CDR3 region has 15 residues. The CDR3 coding sequence is TGTGCCAGCAGCTTAAACCCGATTTCGGGGAATGAGCAGTTCTTC. It is translated as CASSLNPISGNEQFF.

The genes are TRBV16 and TRBJ2-7; tentative D call: TRBD2 (6 bases). The CDR3 loop spans 14 amino acids. V was pared by 4 bases and J by 1 base, with 11 bases between. CDR1 is KGHSY, CDR2 FQNENV, per germline. CDR3 residues: CASSRSAGSYEQYF. In DNA, the CDR3 is TGTGCCAGCAGCCGGTCTGCGGGGTCCTACGAGCAGTACTTC.

The rearrangement uses TRBV5-1 and TRBJ2-7; D is possibly TRBD1 (5 bases). CDR1 is SGHRS and CDR2 is YFSETQ in the germline V gene. The CDR3 runs 15 residues. V lost 4 bases, J lost 3 bases, and 17 bases lay in between. The CDR3 is CASSPERTFSYEQYF. The CDR3, as DNA: TGCGCCAGCAGCCCTGAGAGGACATTTAGCTACGAGCAGTACTTC.

A single count supports this clone. The genes are TRBV28 and TRBJ2-1; maybe TRBD2 (6 bases). Trimming shortened V by 5 bases and J by 3 bases, and 14 bases separated the two germline ends. This CDR3 is built from 15 residues. Germline CDR1 reads MDHEN; CDR2 reads SYDVKM. The chain's CDR3 is CASSVTRGVYNEQFF. DNA for the CDR3: TGTGCCAGCAGTGTGACTAGGGGAGTCTACAATGAGCAGTTCTTC.

This CDR3 reads CASSSGFAGAQETQYF. The CDR3 DNA is TGCGCCAGCAGCTCCGGATTTGCGGGAGCCCAAGAGACCCAGTACTTC. The rearrangement uses TRBV5-1 and TRBJ2-5; TRBD2 agrees at 7 bases. This CDR3 comprises 16 residues. Germline V gene data show CDR1 as SGHRS and CDR2 as YFSETQ. J was trimmed by 1 base and V by 3 bases; bases with no gene match: 9.

The J gene is TRBJ1-4, the V gene TRBV4-2; D is ambiguous. Germline V gene data show CDR1 as LGHNA and CDR2 as YNFKEQ. Trimming took off 1 base at V and 3 bases at J, with 9 bases between the two ends. The CDR3 runs to 15 residues. Written as DNA, the CDR3 is TGTGCCAGCAGCCAAGTCCCGGGGTCTAATGAAAAACTGTTTTTT. It yields the protein CASSQVPGSNEKLFF.

The chain uses TRBV19 and TRBJ2-7; 11 nucleotides match TRBD1. The germline V gene encodes CDR1 LNHDA and CDR2 SQIVND (reference sequence). The V segment lost 7 bases and the J segment 0 bases; nucleotides outside the gene matches: 8. The CDR3 consists of 16 residues. The CDR3, as DNA: TGTGCCAGTAAGACCCAAGGGACAGGGGGCTCCTACGAGCAGTACTTC. Translated, it gives CASKTQGTGGSYEQYF.

The rearrangement joins TRBV19 to TRBJ2-3; the match to TRBD2 covers 8 bases. The germline V gene has CDR1 LNHDA and CDR2 SQIVND (reference sequence). With V trimmed by 5 bases and J by 4 bases, 5 bases remained unmatched. The CDR3 runs 14 residues. CDR3 region: CASSGLAGSDTQYF. As DNA, the CDR3 is TGTGCCAGTAGTGGATTAGCGGGGTCAGATACGCAGTATTTT.

This clone was counted once. The chain employs TRBV15 and TRBJ2-1, with a tentative D call TRBD1 (6 bases). V was shortened by 5 bases and J by 3 bases, with 14 bases between the two germline ends. Germline-derived CDR1 and CDR2 are LNHNV and YYDKDF (reference sequence). This CDR3 spans 15 amino acids. This CDR3 is CATSAPQGLYNEQFF. In DNA form, the CDR3 reads TGTGCCACCAGCGCTCCACAGGGCCTCTACAATGAGCAGTTCTTC.

As regards this clone: One end of the junction fails to match germline, which may point to a read error. The chain combines TRBV25-1 with TRBJ2-1, with a tentative D call TRBD2 (6 bases). The CDR3 runs to 11 residues. CDR1 and CDR2 from the germline V gene are MGHDK and SYGVNS. DNA for the CDR3: TGTGTCAGCAGTAACACCGGGGGGCAGTTCTTC. Encoded protein: CVSSNTGGQFF. The variable domain in full, with the rest retrieved from reference TRBV25-1 and TRBJ2-1, is EADIYQTPRYLVIGTGKKITLECSQTMGHDKMYWYQQDPGMELHLIHYSYGVNSTEKGDLSSESTVSRIRTEHFPLTLESARPSHTSQYLCVSSNTGGQFFGPGTRLTVL.

This clone is a singleton in its sample. J is TRBJ2-1 and V is TRBV5-6; 10 bases map to TRBD2. This CDR3 contains 15 residues. Germline CDR1 SGHDT, CDR2 YYEEEE. V dropped 0 bases and J dropped 8; count of bases not matched to a gene: 5. The CDR3 sequence is CASSLVAGGLDEQFF. Written as DNA, the CDR3 is TGTGCCAGCAGCTTGGTAGCGGGAGGTCTTGATGAGCAGTTCTTC.

The table lists this clone with a few counts. The J gene is TRBJ2-3, the V gene TRBV9, with 9 positions matching TRBD1. Germline lookup yields CDR1 SGDLS and CDR2 YYNGEE. There are 16 residues in the CDR3. J gave up 4 bases and V 4 bases, and 10 bases lay outside the gene matches. CDR3 protein: CASSLRTGESPDTQYF. CDR3 in DNA: TGTGCCAGCAGCCTACGGACAGGGGAGTCCCCAGATACGCAGTATTTT.

In its sample, this clone was seen once. The chain has TRBV10-2 and TRBJ2-1, with 7 nucleotides matching TRBD2. There are 17 residues in the CDR3. Germline V gives CDR1 WSHSY, CDR2 SAAADI. V shed 4 bases, J shed 0 bases, and the junction held 9 bases outside the gene matches. The CDR3 region has the DNA TGCGCCAGCAGTGCACCAATCGCGGGAGTCTCCTACAATGAGCAGTTCTTC. Residues: CASSAPIAGVSYNEQFF.